This T cell receptor (beta chain) was sequenced in a study of T cells after yellow fever vaccination. Points from the study as a whole: High-abundance clonotypes from the bulk population could contaminate FACS-sorted repertoires.

This CDR3 comprises 11 residues. Trimming took 7 bases from V and 5 from J, leaving 8 bases between them. MiXCR was run by TCRdb on the 5' RACE reads, yielding one entry per CDR3 protein. The sample records 100,000 to 150,000 distinct CDR3 sequences, 12% to 15% being singletons. This clonotype turned up a few times. Its antigen is unknown. The sequence came from a young man who received the YFV17D yellow fever vaccine. The genes are TRBV12-3 or TRBV12-4 and TRBJ1-2; D not certain. This specimen was CD8+ T cells sorted from PBMCs, taken 5 days after the yellow fever booster vaccination. CDR3 region: CASTTSYGYTF. CDR3 sequence (DNA): TGTGCCAGCACCACTTCTTATGGCTACACCTTC.